This TCR beta chain was captured by sequencing in a study of T cell responses to AZD1222 COVID-19 vaccine. V was pared by 1 base and J by 8 bases, with 21 bases between. This CDR3 contains 16 residues. Germline loops: CDR1 SGHRS, CDR2 YFSETQ. Method: immunoSEQ multiplex PCR; TCRdb's copy keeps in-frame clones and lacks some. The sample consists of 99,000 or so clones, 93% of them appearing once. The receptor comes from an adult in good health. The specimen comprised peripheral blood, sampled on day 0 of AZD1222 vaccination. The V and J genes are TRBV5-1 and TRBJ1-2, with D possibly TRBD1 on 5 matching bases. The CDR3 sequence: CASSLTLGQGSRGYTF. The CDR3 DNA reads as TGCGCCAGCAGCTTGACCTTGGGGCAGGGCTCCCGCGGCTACACCTTC.